The rows below give T cell receptor beta chains drawn from one sample of a study of cytomegalovirus exposure and HLA in healthy donors. Clones were sequenced by immunoSEQ multiplex PCR, and TCRdb holds only the in-frame ones, with some missing. In the table there are about 73,000 clones, about 93% of which are singletons. What was sequenced was PBMCs. The receptors originated from a woman younger than 35 in good health and CMV-seropositive. The CDR3 runs from the conserved cysteine through the conserved F or W. The order of the fields is D gene, V gene, clone size, J gene, CDR3 DNA, CDR3 protein. A D gene is named only where the DNA matches it firmly. Not every row has a clone size; where given, it reads once, few, many or a size class.

TRBD2	TRBV27	.	TRBJ2-5	TGTGCCAGCAGTTTGACGGGGGGGGGTGAGACCCAGTACTTC	CASSLTGGGETQYF
TRBD2	TRBV11-2	.	TRBJ2-5	TGTGCCAGCAGCCACCTGACTAGCGCACAAGAGACCCAGTACTTC	CASSHLTSAQETQYF
.	TRBV9	.	TRBJ1-2	TGTGCCAGCAGGGCAGGGTCTGGCTATGGCTACACCTTC	CASRAGSGYGYTF
TRBD1	TRBV2	.	TRBJ2-7	TGTGCCAGCAGTTTCCTTTCGGGGGACAGGCCCTGGGTGGTCTACGAGCAGTACTTC	CASSFLSGDRPWVVYEQYF
TRBD1	TRBV6-5	.	TRBJ1-4	TGTGCCAGCAGAGCCGGGACAGCGAATGAAAAACTGTTTTTT	CASRAGTANEKLFF
.	TRBV6-4	.	TRBJ2-1	TGTGCCAGAAGGATCGGGAGTAGGTGGGGTTACAATGAGCAGTTCTTC	CARRIGSRWGYNEQFF
.	TRBV7-9	.	TRBJ2-7	TGTGCCAGCAGCCCACACCCAGGGGAAGGTGGCGAGCAGTACTTC	CASSPHPGEGGEQYF
TRBD2	TRBV5-1	.	TRBJ2-1	TGCGCCAGCAGCTTTCCGGGGGGGAATGAGCAGTTCTTC	CASSFPGGNEQFF
TRBD1	TRBV27	once	TRBJ2-1	TGTGCCAGCACCCTCAAAGGGACAGGGGGCATTGAGCAGTTCTTC	CASTLKGTGGIEQFF
.	TRBV4-1	.	TRBJ1-1	TGCGCCAGCAGCCAAGATGGAGAAGTGGCTTTCTTT	CASSQDGEVAFF
.	TRBV5-5	.	TRBJ1-5	TGTGCCAGCAGCTTCCAGGATGGTCATCAGCCCCAGCATTTT	CASSFQDGHQPQHF
TRBD1	TRBV6-1	.	TRBJ1-5	TGTGCCAGCAGTGAAGAAGCAGGGGGTGGCAATCAGCCCCAGCATTTT	CASSEEAGGGNQPQHF
TRBD1	TRBV14	.	TRBJ2-6	TGTGCCAGCAGCCAGAGGACAGGGGAAAGCTCTGGGGCCAACGTCCTGACTTTC	CASSQRTGESSGANVLTF
TRBD2	TRBV4-2	.	TRBJ2-5	TGTGCCAGCAGCCAGGAAAGGCGGGGACTAGCTTACTTC	CASSQERRGLAYF
.	TRBV7-6	.	TRBJ1-6	TGTGCCAGCAGCTTGACATCCCCTAATTCACCCCTCCACTTT	CASSLTSPNSPLHF
TRBD1	TRBV5-6	.	TRBJ1-3	TGTGCCAGCAGCTTGGACCGACTTCAGGGGGCTTCTGGAAACACCATATATTTT	CASSLDRLQGASGNTIYF
TRBD1	TRBV6-4	.	TRBJ1-5	TGTGCCAGTAGTACAGGGGGCAATCAGCCCCAGCATTTT	CASSTGGNQPQHF
TRBD1	TRBV6-1	.	TRBJ1-5	TGTGCCAGCAGTGATGACAGGGGGCAGCCCCAGCATTTT	CASSDDRGQPQHF
.	TRBV5-4	.	TRBJ1-1	TGTGCCAGCAGCCGGGAAATCCGGGACACCGCTGAAGCTTTCTTT	CASSREIRDTAEAFF
TRBD1	TRBV11-1	.	TRBJ2-1	TGTGCCAGCAGGTCCGGGACAGGATTCAATGAGCAGTTCTTC	CASRSGTGFNEQFF
TRBD2	TRBV4-1	.	TRBJ2-1	TGCGCCAGCGGAAAAGGGACTAGCGGGGGGGCCGATGAGCAGTTCTTC	CASGKGTSGGADEQFF
.	TRBV7-6	once	TRBJ2-5	TGTGCCAGCAGCTCACGACTAGTCAGTAGACAAGAGACCCAGTACTTC	CASSSRLVSRQETQYF
.	TRBV15	.	TRBJ1-1	TGTGCCACCAGCAGAGATCCTGTTTCTTCTGAAGCTTTCTTT	CATSRDPVSSEAFF
TRBD2	TRBV19	.	TRBJ2-5	TGTGCCAGTAGTGGACTAGCGGGAGAGACCCAGTACTTC	CASSGLAGETQYF
.	TRBV7-2	.	TRBJ2-2	TGTGCCAGCAGTTACGGACTGGCCGTGAACACCGGGGAGCTGTTTTTT	CASSYGLAVNTGELFF
TRBD1	TRBV6-1	.	TRBJ2-3	TGTGCCAGCAGTGCCCGGACAGGGGGCACAGATACGCAGTATTTT	CASSARTGGTDTQYF
.	TRBV28	.	TRBJ1-2	TGTGCCAGCAGTCCCCCTCCAGGGTCCGCTAGCTATGGCTACACCTTC	CASSPPPGSASYGYTF
.	TRBV4-1	.	TRBJ1-6	TGCGCCAGCAGCCAAAGATCAGGCGCGAACAATAATTCACCCCTCCACTTT	CASSQRSGANNNSPLHF
TRBD1	TRBV5-1	.	TRBJ1-1	TGCGCCAGCAGCTTGTCGACAGGGGGCGATGGTTTCTTT	CASSLSTGGDGFF
.	TRBV28	.	TRBJ2-1	TGTGCCAGCGGGGCATACGAGCAGTTCTTC	CASGAYEQFF
.	TRBV7-9	.	TRBJ1-5	TGTGCCAGCAGCTTATATCAGGGGCCCCAGCATTTT	CASSLYQGPQHF
TRBD1	TRBV28	.	TRBJ1-2	TGTGCCAGCAGTGCGGCCCTCGGGACAGGGTATGGCTACACCTTC	CASSAALGTGYGYTF
.	TRBV29-1	.	TRBJ1-1	TGCAGCGTTGAAGTTGGATTTTGGAGCACTGAAGCTTTCTTT	CSVEVGFWSTEAFF
.	TRBV6-1	few	TRBJ1-6	TGTGCCAGCAGTAGACAGGCGAATAATTCACCCCTCCACTTT	CASSRQANNSPLHF
TRBD2	TRBV11-2	.	TRBJ2-1	TGTGCCAGCAGCTTAGGGACTAGCGGGAGCTGGCCTGAGCAGTTCTTC	CASSLGTSGSWPEQFF
.	TRBV5-1	once	TRBJ1-2	TGCGCCAGCAGCTTGGTGCAGGCCGACGGCTACACCTTC	CASSLVQADGYTF
TRBD2	TRBV15	.	TRBJ2-1	TGTGCCACCAGCAGAGACAGACTAGCTTCTGAGCAGTTCTTC	CATSRDRLASEQFF
TRBD2	TRBV4-3	.	TRBJ2-1	TGCGCCAGCAGCCAAGGGACCGGGACCGGGACTAGCAGATTTAATGAGCAGTTCTTC	CASSQGTGTGTSRFNEQFF
.	TRBV5-1	.	TRBJ2-3	TGCGCCAGCAGCTTGGACGGTACCCCAACTGCTAGCACAGATACGCAGTATTTT	CASSLDGTPTASTDTQYF
TRBD1	TRBV5-5	.	TRBJ2-3	TGTGCCAGCAGCTTGGGGACAGGGGGTTCAGATACGCAGTATTTT	CASSLGTGGSDTQYF
.	TRBV6-5	.	TRBJ1-1	TGTGCCAGCACCTTCGGGGGGTTCGGGAACACTGAAGCTTTCTTT	CASTFGGFGNTEAFF
TRBD2	TRBV29-1	once	TRBJ2-1	TGCAGCGTTTGGACTAGCGAAAACTACAATGAGCAGTTCTTC	CSVWTSENYNEQFF
TRBD1	TRBV19	.	TRBJ1-6	TGTGCCAGTAGTGGACGACAGGGCTATTCACCCCTCCACTTT	CASSGRQGYSPLHF
.	TRBV28	.	TRBJ2-3	TGTGCCAGCAGTTTACCCGGGAGTGGGGCAGATACGCAGTATTTT	CASSLPGSGADTQYF